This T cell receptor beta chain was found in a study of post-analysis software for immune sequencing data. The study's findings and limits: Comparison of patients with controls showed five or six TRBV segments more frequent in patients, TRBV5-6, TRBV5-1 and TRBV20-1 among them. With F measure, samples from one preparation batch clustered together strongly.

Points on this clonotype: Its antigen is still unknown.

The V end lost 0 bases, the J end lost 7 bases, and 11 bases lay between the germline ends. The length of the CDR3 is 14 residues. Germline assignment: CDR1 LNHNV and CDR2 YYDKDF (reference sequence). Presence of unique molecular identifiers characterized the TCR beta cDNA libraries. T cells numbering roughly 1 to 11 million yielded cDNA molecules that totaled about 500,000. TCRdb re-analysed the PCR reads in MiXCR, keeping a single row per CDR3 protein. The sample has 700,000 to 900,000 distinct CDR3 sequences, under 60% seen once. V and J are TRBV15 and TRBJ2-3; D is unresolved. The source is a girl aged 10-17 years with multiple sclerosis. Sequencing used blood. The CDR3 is CATSRDQVPHTQYF. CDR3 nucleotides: TGTGCCACCAGCAGAGATCAGGTCCCACATACGCAGTATTTT. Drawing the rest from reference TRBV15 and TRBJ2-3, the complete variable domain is DAMVIQNPRYQVTQFGKPVTLSCSQTLNHNVMYWYQQKSSQAPKLLFHYYDKDFNNEADTPDNFQSRRPNTSFCFLDIRSPGLGDTAMYLCATSRDQVPHTQYFGPGTRLTVL.